This T cell receptor (beta chain) was captured by sequencing in a study of blood T cell repertoires in COVID-19. The CDR3 contains 14 residues. Trimming left V 4 bases short and J 5 bases short, with 15 bases between. Germline CDR1 SGHTS, CDR2 YDEGEE. Study processing details: Estimation of nucleated cell counts was performed using reference gene primer amplification. Libraries were prepared by immunoSEQ multiplex PCR; TCRdb keeps only in-frame clonotypes and omits some of them. D and trimming were read from the DNA, whereas the V and J calls and clone size are those reported in that table. The sample has over 100,000 clones, about four fifths seen once. This clone has a handful of counts.

Sequences were obtained from peripheral blood. The TCR sequence derives from a human donor in a cohort sampled during active COVID-19. V and J are TRBV5-8 and TRBJ1-2; no definite D call. CDR3 sequence reads: CASSLTRTGYGYTF. CDR3 coding DNA: TGTGCCAGCAGCCTAACGAGGACGGGATATGGCTACACCTTC.